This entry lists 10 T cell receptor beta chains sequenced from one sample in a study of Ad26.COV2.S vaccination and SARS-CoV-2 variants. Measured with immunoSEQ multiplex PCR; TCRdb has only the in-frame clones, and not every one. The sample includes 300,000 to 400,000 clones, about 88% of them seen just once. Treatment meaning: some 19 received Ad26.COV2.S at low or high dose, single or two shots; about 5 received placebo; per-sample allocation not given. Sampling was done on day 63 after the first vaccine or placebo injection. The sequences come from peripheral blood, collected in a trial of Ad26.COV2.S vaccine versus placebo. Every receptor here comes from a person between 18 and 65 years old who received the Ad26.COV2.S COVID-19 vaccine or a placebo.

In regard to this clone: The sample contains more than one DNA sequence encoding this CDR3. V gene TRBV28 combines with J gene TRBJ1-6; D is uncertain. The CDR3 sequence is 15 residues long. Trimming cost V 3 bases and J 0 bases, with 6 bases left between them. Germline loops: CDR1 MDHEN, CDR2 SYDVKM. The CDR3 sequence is CASSLRSSYNSPLHF. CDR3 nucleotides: TGTGCCAGCAGTTTGAGGAGCTCCTATAATTCACCCCTCCACTTT.

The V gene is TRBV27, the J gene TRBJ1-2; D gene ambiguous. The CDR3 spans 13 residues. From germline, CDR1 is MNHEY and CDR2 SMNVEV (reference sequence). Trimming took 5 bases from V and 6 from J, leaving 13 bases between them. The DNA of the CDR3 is TGTGCCAGCAGTCTGGCCTCGAAGGATGGCTACACCTTC. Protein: CASSLASKDGYTF.

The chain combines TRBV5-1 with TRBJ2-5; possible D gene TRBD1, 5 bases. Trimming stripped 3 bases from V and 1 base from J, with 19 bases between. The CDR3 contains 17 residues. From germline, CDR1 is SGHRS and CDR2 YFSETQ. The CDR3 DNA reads TGCGCCAGCAGCTGGGGCGGACGCTCCCAGGCCCAAGAGACCCAGTACTTC. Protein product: CASSWGGRSQAQETQYF. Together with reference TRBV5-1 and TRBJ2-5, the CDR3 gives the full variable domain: KAGVTQTPRYLIKTRGQQVTLSCSPISGHRSVSWYQQTPGQGLQFLFEYFSETQRNKGNFPGRFSGRQFSNSRSEMNVSTLELGDSALYLCASSWGGRSQAQETQYFGPGTRLLVL.

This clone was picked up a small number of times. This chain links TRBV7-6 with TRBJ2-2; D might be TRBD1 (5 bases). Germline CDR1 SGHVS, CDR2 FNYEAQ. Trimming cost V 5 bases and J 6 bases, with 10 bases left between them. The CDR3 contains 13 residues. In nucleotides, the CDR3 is TGTGCCAGCAGCGTCAGGGTAGCCGGGGAGCTGTTTTTT. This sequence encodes CASSVRVAGELFF.

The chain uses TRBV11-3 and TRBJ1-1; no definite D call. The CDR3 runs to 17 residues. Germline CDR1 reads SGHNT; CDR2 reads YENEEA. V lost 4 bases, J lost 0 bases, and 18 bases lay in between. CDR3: CASSSLTSRPMNTEAFF. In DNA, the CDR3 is TGTGCCAGCAGCTCCCTGACGAGCCGGCCTATGAACACTGAAGCTTTCTTT.

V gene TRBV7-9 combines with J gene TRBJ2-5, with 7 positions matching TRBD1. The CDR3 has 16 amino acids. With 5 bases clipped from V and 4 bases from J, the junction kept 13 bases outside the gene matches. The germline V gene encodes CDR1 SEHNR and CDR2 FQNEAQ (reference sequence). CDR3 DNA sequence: TGTGCCAGCAGCGTTATTCAGGGGGTCGGTCGAGAGACCCAGTACTTC. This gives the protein CASSVIQGVGRETQYF.

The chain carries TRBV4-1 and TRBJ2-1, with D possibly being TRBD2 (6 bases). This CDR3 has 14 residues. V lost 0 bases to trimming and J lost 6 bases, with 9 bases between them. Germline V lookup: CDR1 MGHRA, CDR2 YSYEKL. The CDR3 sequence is CASSQDRDSNEQFF. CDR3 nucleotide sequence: TGCGCCAGCAGCCAAGACCGGGACTCCAATGAGCAGTTCTTC.

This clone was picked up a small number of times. CDR3 in DNA: TGTGCCAGCAGGCCGGGGGCTGGGCCCCAGCATTTT. Its translation: CASRPGAGPQHF. This chain uses TRBV12-3 or TRBV12-4 with TRBJ1-5, with D possibly being TRBD1 (6 bases). The CDR3 contains 12 residues. V shed 6 bases and J shed 9 bases, with 12 bases lying between them.

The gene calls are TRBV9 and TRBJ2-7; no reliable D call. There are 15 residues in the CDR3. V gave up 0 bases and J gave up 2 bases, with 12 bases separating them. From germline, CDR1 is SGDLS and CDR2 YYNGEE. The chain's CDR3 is CASSVDVSATYEQYF. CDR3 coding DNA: TGTGCCAGCAGCGTAGATGTTAGTGCCACCTACGAGCAGTACTTC.

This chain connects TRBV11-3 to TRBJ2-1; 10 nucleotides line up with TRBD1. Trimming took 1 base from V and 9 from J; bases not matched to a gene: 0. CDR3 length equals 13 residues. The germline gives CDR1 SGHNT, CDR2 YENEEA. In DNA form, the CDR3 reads TGTGCCAGCAGCTTAGGGGACAGGGGTGAGCAGTTCTTC. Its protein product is CASSLGDRGEQFF.